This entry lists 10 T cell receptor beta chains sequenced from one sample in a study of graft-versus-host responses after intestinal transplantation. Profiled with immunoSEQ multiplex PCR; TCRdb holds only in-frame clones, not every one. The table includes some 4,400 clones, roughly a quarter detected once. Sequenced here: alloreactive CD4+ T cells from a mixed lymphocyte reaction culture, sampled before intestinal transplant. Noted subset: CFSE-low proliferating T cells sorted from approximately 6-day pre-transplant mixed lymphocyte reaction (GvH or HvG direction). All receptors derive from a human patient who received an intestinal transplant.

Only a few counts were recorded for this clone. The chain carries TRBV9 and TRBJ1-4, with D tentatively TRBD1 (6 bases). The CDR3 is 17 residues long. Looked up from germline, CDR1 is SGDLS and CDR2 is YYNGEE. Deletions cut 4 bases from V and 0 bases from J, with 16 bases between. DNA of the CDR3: TGTGCCAGCAGCACCCCGGGACACCTCACAACTAATGAAAAACTGTTTTTT. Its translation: CASSTPGHLTTNEKLFF.

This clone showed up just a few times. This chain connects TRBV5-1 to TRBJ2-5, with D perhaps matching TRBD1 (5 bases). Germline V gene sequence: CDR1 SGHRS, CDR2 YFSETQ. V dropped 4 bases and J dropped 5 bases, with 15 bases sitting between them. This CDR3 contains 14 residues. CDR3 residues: CASSGPRVGETQYF. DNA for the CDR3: TGCGCCAGCAGCGGACCCAGGGTTGGGGAGACCCAGTACTTC.

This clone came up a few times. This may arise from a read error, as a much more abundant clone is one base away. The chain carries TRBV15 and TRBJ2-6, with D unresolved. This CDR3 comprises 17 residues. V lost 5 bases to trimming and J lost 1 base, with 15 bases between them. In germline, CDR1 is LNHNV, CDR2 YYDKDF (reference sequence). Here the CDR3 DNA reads TGTGCCACCAGCGCCCGACCCTCTTCGTCTGGGGCCAACGTCCTGACTTTC. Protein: CATSARPSSSGANVLTF.

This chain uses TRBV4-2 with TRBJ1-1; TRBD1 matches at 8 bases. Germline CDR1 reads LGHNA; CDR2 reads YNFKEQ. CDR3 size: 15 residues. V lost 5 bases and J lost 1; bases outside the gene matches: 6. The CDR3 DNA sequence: TGTGCCAGCAGCTTGGGGACAGGACGGAACACTGAAGCTTTCTTT. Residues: CASSLGTGRNTEAFF.

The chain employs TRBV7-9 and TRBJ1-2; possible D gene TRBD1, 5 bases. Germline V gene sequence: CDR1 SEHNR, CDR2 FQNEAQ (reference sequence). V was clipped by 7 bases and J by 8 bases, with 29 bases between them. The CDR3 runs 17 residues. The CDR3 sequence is CASTTRLTRGSWHGYTF. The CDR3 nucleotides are TGTGCCAGCACTACTCGTCTAACTCGGGGCTCTTGGCACGGCTACACCTTC.

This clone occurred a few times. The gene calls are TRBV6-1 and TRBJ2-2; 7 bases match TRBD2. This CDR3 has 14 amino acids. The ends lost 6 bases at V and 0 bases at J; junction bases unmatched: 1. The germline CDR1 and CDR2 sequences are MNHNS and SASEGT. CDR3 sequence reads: CASRTSTNTGELFF. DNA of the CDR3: TGTGCCAGCAGGACTAGCACGAACACCGGGGAGCTGTTTTTT.

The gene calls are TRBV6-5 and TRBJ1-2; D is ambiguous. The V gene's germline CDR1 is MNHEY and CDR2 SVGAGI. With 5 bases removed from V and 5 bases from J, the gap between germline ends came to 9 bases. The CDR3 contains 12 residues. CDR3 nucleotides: TGTGCCAGCAGTGAACCCTTTTATGGCTACACCTTC. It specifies CASSEPFYGYTF.

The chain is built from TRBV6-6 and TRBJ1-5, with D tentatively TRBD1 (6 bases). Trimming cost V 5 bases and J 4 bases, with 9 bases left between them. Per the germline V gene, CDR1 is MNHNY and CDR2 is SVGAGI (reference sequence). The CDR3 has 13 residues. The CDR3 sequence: CASSGRGNQPQHF. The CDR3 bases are TGTGCCAGCAGTGGCAGGGGAAATCAGCCCCAGCATTTT.

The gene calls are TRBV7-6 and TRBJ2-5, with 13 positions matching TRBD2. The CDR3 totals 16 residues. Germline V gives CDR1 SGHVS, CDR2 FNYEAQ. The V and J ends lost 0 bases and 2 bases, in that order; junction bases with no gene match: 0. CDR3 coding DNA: TGTGCCAGCAGCTTAGCACTAGCGGGAGGGCAAGAGACCCAGTACTTC. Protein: CASSLALAGGQETQYF.

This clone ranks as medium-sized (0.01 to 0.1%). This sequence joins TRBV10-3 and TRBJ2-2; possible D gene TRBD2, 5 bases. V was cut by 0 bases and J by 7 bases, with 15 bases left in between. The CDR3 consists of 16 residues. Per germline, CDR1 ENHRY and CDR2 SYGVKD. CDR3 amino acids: CAISESQLVTGGELFF. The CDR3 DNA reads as TGTGCCATCAGTGAGTCCCAACTAGTCACCGGCGGGGAGCTGTTTTTT.